Each of the 15 T cell receptor beta chains below was sequenced from the same sample in a study of cytomegalovirus exposure and HLA in healthy donors. PCR employed 60 Vbeta and 13 Jbeta primers. Assay used: immunoSEQ multiplex PCR; TCRdb lists only in-frame clones, some missing. The sample consists of about 150,000 clones, roughly 80% of them appearing once. Sequencing was done on a sample of PBMCs. Receptor source: a woman in her forties in good health and CMV-seronegative.

V usage is TRBV2 and J usage is TRBJ1-2; possibly TRBD1 for D (6 bases). This CDR3 has 13 amino acids. Germline lookup yields CDR1 SNHLY and CDR2 FYNNEI. Trimming took off 6 bases at V and 1 base at J, with 9 bases between the two ends. In DNA, the CDR3 is TGTGCCAGCAGGACGGACAGTAACTATGGCTACACCTTC. The encoded protein is CASRTDSNYGYTF.

V usage is TRBV11-2 and J usage is TRBJ2-7; 9 bases are a match to TRBD2. Looked up from germline, CDR1 is SGHAT and CDR2 is FQNNGV. The junction had 9 bases not matched to a gene; V was cut back by 3 bases and J by 0 bases. This CDR3 contains 17 residues. CDR3 sequence reads: CASSFSGGGASSYEQYF. The CDR3 DNA sequence: TGTGCCAGCAGCTTTAGTGGCGGGGGGGCCTCCTCCTACGAGCAGTACTTC.

This clone was counted a single time. The rearrangement joins TRBV19 to TRBJ1-1; D call uncertain. V was shortened by 6 bases and J by 0 bases, with 8 bases between the two germline ends. The CDR3 has 13 amino acids. Germline loops: CDR1 LNHDA, CDR2 SQIVND (reference sequence). The CDR3 DNA follows: TGTGCCAGTAGCTATTTAATGAACACTGAAGCTTTCTTT. Amino acids: CASSYLMNTEAFF.

The chain has TRBV7-9 and TRBJ2-1; 9 positions agree with TRBD2. The ends lost 8 bases at V and 6 bases at J; junction bases unmatched: 8. Germline V gene data show CDR1 as SEHNR and CDR2 as FQNEAQ (reference sequence). The CDR3 consists of 14 residues. For the CDR3, the DNA is TGTGCCAGCCGCCTACTAGCGGGCTCCAATGAGCAGTTCTTC. Translating gives CASRLLAGSNEQFF. Full variable domain (remainder filled in from reference TRBV7-9 and TRBJ2-1): DTGVSQNPRHKITKRGQNVTFRCDPISEHNRLYWYRQTLGQGPEFLTYFQNEAQLEKSRLLSDRFSAERPKGSFSTLEIQRTEQGDSAMYLCASRLLAGSNEQFFGPGTRLTVL.

The V gene is TRBV29-1, the J gene TRBJ1-3; a possible D gene is TRBD1 (5 bases). Trimming stripped 6 bases from V and 1 base from J, with 16 bases between. CDR1 is SQVTM and CDR2 is ANQGSEA in the germline V gene. The CDR3 totals 15 residues. The DNA for the CDR3 is TGCAGCGTAACAAACCCCCAGGGATCTGGAAACACCATATATTTT. Its protein product is CSVTNPQGSGNTIYF.

The chain carries TRBV6-6 and TRBJ2-2, with D unclear. Germline V lookup: CDR1 MNHNY, CDR2 SVGAGI (reference sequence). The CDR3 loop spans 13 amino acids. With 2 bases removed from V and 4 bases from J, the gap between germline ends came to 5 bases. The CDR3 protein is CASSYPSTGELFF. CDR3 nucleotide sequence: TGTGCCAGCAGTTACCCCAGCACCGGGGAGCTGTTTTTT.

As to this clone: Germline is not matched at one junction end, which may reflect a read error. The genes are TRBV28 and TRBJ2-7; 10 bases are shared with TRBD1. Germline lookup yields CDR1 MDHEN and CDR2 SYDVKM. The CDR3 consists of 10 residues. The CDR3 DNA is TGTGCCAGTGTGTGGGGACAGGGGCACTTC. Translated, it gives CASVWGQGHF. Variable domain in full (rest from reference TRBV28 and TRBJ2-7): DVKVTQSSRYLVKRTGEKVFLECVQDMDHENMFWYRQDPGLGLRLIYFSYDVKMKEKGDIPEGYSVSREKKERFSLILESASTNQTSMYLCASVWGQGHFGPGTRLTVT.

The rearrangement links TRBV5-5 to TRBJ1-5, with 8 bases matching TRBD1. Losses at the gene ends were 4 bases for V and 6 bases for J; bases not matched to a gene: 3. Germline assignment: CDR1 SGHKS and CDR2 YYEKEE (reference sequence). CDR3 length: 13 amino acids. CDR3 coding DNA: TGTGCCAGCAGCAGGCAGGGGGCTCAGCCCCAGCATTTT. This translates into CASSRQGAQPQHF.

V is TRBV23-1 and J is TRBJ1-2, with 8 nucleotides matching TRBD1. TRBV23-1 has ORF status, its function being uncertain. Losses at the gene ends were 4 bases for V and 8 bases for J; bases not matched to a gene: 6. This CDR3 is 13 amino acids long. CDR3 DNA: TGCGCCAGCAGTCTCGGGGACAGGCCGGGCTACACCTTC. Translation gives CASSLGDRPGYTF.

This sequence joins TRBV27 and TRBJ1-1; 9 nucleotides line up with TRBD1. Germline CDR1 is MNHEY and CDR2 is SMNVEV (reference sequence). After removal of 2 bases from V and 5 bases from J, the junction contained 6 bases not matched to a gene. There are 15 residues in the CDR3. The CDR3 reads CASSLGTGGATEAFF. The DNA of the CDR3 is TGTGCCAGCAGTTTAGGAACAGGGGGCGCGACTGAAGCTTTCTTT.

This chain joins TRBV18 and TRBJ1-1; 7 positions match TRBD1. V lost 10 bases and J lost 7; bases outside the gene matches: 9. The CDR3 has 12 amino acids. Germline CDR1 is KGHSH and CDR2 is LQKENI. The CDR3 DNA reads as TGTGCCACCACCAGGGGGGTGATTGAAGCTTTCTTT. Translated: CATTRGVIEAFF.

This clone occurred once. The chain couples TRBV6-5 to TRBJ1-5; D is undetermined. The CDR3 has 15 amino acids. V dropped 0 bases and J dropped 4 bases, with 10 bases sitting between them. Looked up from germline, CDR1 is MNHEY and CDR2 is SVGAGI. The CDR3 coding sequence is TGTGCCAGCAGTTACTCGGCAATGTTTAATCAGCCCCAGCATTTT. It yields the protein CASSYSAMFNQPQHF.

The chain links TRBV7-2 to TRBJ2-7; 12 bases agree with TRBD2. This CDR3 spans 16 amino acids. V was pared by 5 bases and J by 2 bases, with 7 bases of the junction left unmatched. The germline gives CDR1 SGHTA, CDR2 FQGNSA. The DNA of the CDR3 is TGTGCCAGCAGCCCTCGGACTAGCGGGACCACCTACGAGCAGTACTTC. As protein: CASSPRTSGTTYEQYF.

The chain couples TRBV7-2 to TRBJ2-1; TRBD2 is a possible D gene (5 bases). Looked up from germline, CDR1 is SGHTA and CDR2 is FQGNSA. The CDR3 consists of 12 residues. V dropped 5 bases and J dropped 10 bases, with 12 bases sitting between them. CDR3 region: CASSGSVREQFF. The DNA of the CDR3 is TGTGCCAGCAGCGGGAGTGTAAGAGAGCAGTTCTTC.

The chain couples TRBV7-6 to TRBJ2-5; D is unclear. The germline CDR1 and CDR2 sequences are SGHVS and FNYEAQ. The CDR3 loop spans 14 amino acids. Between the trimmed V and J ends, which lost 2 bases and 0 bases, there was a span of 7 bases. The CDR3 DNA follows: TGTGCCAGCAGCTTAAATTACTACCAAGAGACCCAGTACTTC. Encoded protein: CASSLNYYQETQYF. Variable domain in full (rest from reference TRBV7-6 and TRBJ2-5): GAGVSQSPRYKVTKRGQDVALRCDPISGHVSLYWYRQALGQGPEFLTYFNYEAQQDKSGLPNDRFSAERPEGSISTLTIQRTEQRDSAMYRCASSLNYYQETQYFGPGTRLLVL.